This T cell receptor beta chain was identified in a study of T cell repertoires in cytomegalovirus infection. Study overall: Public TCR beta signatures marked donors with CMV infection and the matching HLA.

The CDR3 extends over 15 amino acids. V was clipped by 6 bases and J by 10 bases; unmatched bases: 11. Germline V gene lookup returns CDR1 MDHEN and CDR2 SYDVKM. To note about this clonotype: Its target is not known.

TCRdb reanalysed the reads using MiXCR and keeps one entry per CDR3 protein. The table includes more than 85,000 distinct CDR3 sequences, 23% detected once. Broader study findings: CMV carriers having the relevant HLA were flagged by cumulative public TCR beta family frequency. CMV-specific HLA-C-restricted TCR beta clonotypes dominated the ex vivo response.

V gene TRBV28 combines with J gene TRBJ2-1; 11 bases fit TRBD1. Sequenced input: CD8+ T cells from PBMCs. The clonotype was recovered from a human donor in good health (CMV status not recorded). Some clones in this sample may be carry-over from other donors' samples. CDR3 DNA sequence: TGTGCCAGCAGAGCCGGGACAGGGGGATTTGGGGAGCAGTTCTTC. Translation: CASRAGTGGFGEQFF.